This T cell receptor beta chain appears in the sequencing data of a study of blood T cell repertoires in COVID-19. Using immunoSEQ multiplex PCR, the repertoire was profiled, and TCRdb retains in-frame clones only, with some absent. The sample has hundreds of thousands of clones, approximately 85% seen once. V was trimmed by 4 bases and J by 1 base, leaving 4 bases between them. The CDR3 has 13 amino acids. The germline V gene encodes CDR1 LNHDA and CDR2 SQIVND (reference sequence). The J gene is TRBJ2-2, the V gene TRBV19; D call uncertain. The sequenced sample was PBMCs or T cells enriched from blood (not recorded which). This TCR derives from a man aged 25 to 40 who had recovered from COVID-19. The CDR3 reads CASSTVNTGELFF. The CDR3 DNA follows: TGTGCCAGTAGTACCGTGAACACCGGGGAGCTGTTTTTT.